One sample yielded the 7 T cell receptor beta chains listed below, sequenced in a study of cytomegalovirus exposure and HLA in healthy donors. Libraries were prepared by immunoSEQ multiplex PCR; TCRdb keeps only in-frame clonotypes and omits some of them. The sample lists more than 300,000 clones; roughly 88% were seen once. Sequencing input: PBMCs. The receptor set was obtained from a young woman in good health and CMV-seronegative.

The genes are TRBV2 and TRBJ1-2, with a possible D match to TRBD1 (6 bases). This CDR3 region has 16 residues. V lost 3 bases to trimming and J lost 6 bases, with 20 bases between them. Germline V gene data show CDR1 as SNHLY and CDR2 as FYNNEI. CDR3 in amino acids: CASSEGRGADWDGYTF. CDR3 nucleotide sequence: TGTGCCAGCAGTGAGGGCAGGGGCGCGGATTGGGATGGCTACACCTTC. The full variable domain, in which reference TRBV2 and TRBJ1-2 provide the parts outside the CDR3, is EPEVTQTPSHQVTQMGQEVILRCVPISNHLYFYWYRQILGQKVEFLVSFYNNEISEKSEIFDDQFSVERPDGSNFTLKIRSTKLEDSAMYFCASSEGRGADWDGYTFGSGTRLTVV.

The sample holds a few counts of this clone. CDR3 in amino acids: CASSRTRPDRTGSAGELFF. The CDR3 nucleotides are TGCGCCAGCAGCCGCACAAGACCCGACCGGACAGGGAGTGCCGGGGAGCTGTTTTTT. This chain joins TRBV4-3 and TRBJ2-2; 8 nucleotides match TRBD1. This CDR3 contains 19 residues. The J segment lost 6 bases and the V segment lost 4 bases, leaving 19 bases of the junction unmatched. CDR1 and CDR2 (germline): LGHNA, YSLEER.

The chain carries TRBV5-1 and TRBJ1-1, with D tentatively TRBD1 (5 bases). Germline assignment: CDR1 SGHRS and CDR2 YFSETQ. This CDR3 has 12 amino acids. Trimming cost V 5 bases and J 3 bases, with 8 bases left between them. The CDR3 loop reads CASRWGDTEAFF. The CDR3 DNA reads TGCGCCAGCAGATGGGGGGACACTGAAGCTTTCTTT.

Comment on this clone: The same CDR3 arises from other DNA sequences in this sample as well. CDR3 DNA: TGCAGTGCCCAGGGCGACTATGGCTACACCTTC. Translating gives CSAQGDYGYTF. J is TRBJ1-2 and V is TRBV20-1; D is perhaps TRBD1 (5 bases). This CDR3 comprises 11 residues. CDR1 and CDR2 from the germline V gene are DFQATT and SNEGSKA (reference sequence). Trimming removed 6 bases from V and 3 bases from J, with 8 bases in between.

The J gene is TRBJ1-1, the V gene TRBV2; D is possibly TRBD1 (5 bases). The germline V and J ends were trimmed by 8 bases and 4 bases, with 14 bases remaining between them. The CDR3 covers 13 residues. Germline V CDR1 and CDR2: SNHLY, FYNNEI. The CDR3 protein is CASLEGLVTEAFF. Written as DNA, the CDR3 is TGTGCCAGCTTGGAGGGGCTTGTCACTGAAGCTTTCTTT. The full variable domain, with the rest looked up from reference TRBV2 and TRBJ1-1, is EPEVTQTPSHQVTQMGQEVILRCVPISNHLYFYWYRQILGQKVEFLVSFYNNEISEKSEIFDDQFSVERPDGSNFTLKIRSTKLEDSAMYFCASLEGLVTEAFFGQGTRLTVV.

The V and J genes are TRBV5-1 and TRBJ1-1; TRBD1 matches at 10 bases. The V gene's germline CDR1 is SGHRS and CDR2 YFSETQ. This CDR3 has 14 residues. J gave up 7 bases and V 0 bases, and 3 bases lay outside the gene matches. The CDR3 loop is CASSLETGGVEAFF. The CDR3 DNA is TGCGCCAGCAGCTTGGAGACAGGGGGCGTTGAAGCTTTCTTT.

This chain connects TRBV15 to TRBJ2-2; 7 bases align to TRBD2. This CDR3 contains 15 residues. Germline trimming cut 6 bases from V and 5 bases from J; bases unmatched to any gene: 9. The germline gives CDR1 LNHNV, CDR2 YYDKDF (reference sequence). CDR3 protein: CATRMGREGTGELFF. The DNA for the CDR3 is TGTGCCACCAGGATGGGCAGGGAGGGGACCGGGGAGCTGTTTTTT. The entire variable domain, with the rest obtained from reference TRBV15 and TRBJ2-2, is as follows: DAMVIQNPRYQVTQFGKPVTLSCSQTLNHNVMYWYQQKSSQAPKLLFHYYDKDFNNEADTPDNFQSRRPNTSFCFLDIRSPGLGDTAMYLCATRMGREGTGELFFGEGSRLTVL.